A selection of T cell receptor beta chains follows, all from one sample in a study of cytomegalovirus exposure and HLA in healthy donors. Profiling relied on immunoSEQ multiplex PCR, and the TCRdb table lists in-frame clones only, not all of them. This sample has roughly 62,000 clones, with 85% to 95% found just once. The sample consisted of PBMCs. Receptors were obtained from a young man in good health and CMV-seronegative. The CDR3 runs from the conserved cysteine through the conserved F or W.

v_call,j_call,cdr3_aa
TRBV7-6,TRBJ2-2,CASSLAGQGGGELFF
TRBV7-2,TRBJ2-3,CASSSTDTQYF
TRBV5-1,TRBJ1-2,CASSLDRYGYTF
TRBV7-9,TRBJ1-1,CASSQSETEAFF
TRBV30,TRBJ1-1,CAWRRLTGTEAFF
TRBV5-1,TRBJ2-7,CASSRRVAGTRYEQYF
TRBV21-1,TRBJ1-5,CASSKTYRDRVLLSNQPQHF
TRBV7-9,TRBJ2-1,CASSSRLEVDNEQFF
TRBV28,TRBJ2-7,CASSGRDRVAEQYF
TRBV30,TRBJ1-5,CAWSVNRDNQPQHF
TRBV7-9,TRBJ2-7,CASTLQGAEQYF
TRBV27,TRBJ2-3,CASISGGTDTQYF
TRBV11-2,TRBJ2-3,CASSLATSRADTQYF
TRBV7-8,TRBJ2-7,CASSGASGRIYEQYF
TRBV28,TRBJ1-2,CASSFQGASYGYTF
TRBV29-1,TRBJ2-2,CSVEVWDRVNTGELFF
TRBV30,TRBJ1-1,CAWTGQTNTEAFF
TRBV10-2,TRBJ1-1,CASSGTVNTEAFF
TRBV14,TRBJ2-5,CASSSLLAVQETQYF
TRBV10-3,TRBJ2-1,CATGAGQGNNEQFF
TRBV2,TRBJ2-2,CASSLGLAGELFF
TRBV5-6,TRBJ2-1,CASSFLAGPQFF
TRBV15,TRBJ1-1,CATSRETGTEAFF
TRBV7-9,TRBJ2-7,CASSLVTGSEQYF
TRBV9,TRBJ2-1,CASSVARGPYNEQFF
TRBV29-1,TRBJ1-1,CSVEKILRSGGSNMNTEAFF
TRBV5-1,TRBJ1-2,CASSLGNRDRENYGYTF
TRBV19,TRBJ1-1,CASSMLGTDTEAFF
TRBV18,TRBJ1-3,CASSPTLTGYGNTIYF
TRBV4-2,TRBJ2-6,CASSQEAGSGANVLTF
TRBV6-1,TRBJ1-5,CASSDGVQPQHF
TRBV5-6,TRBJ2-1,CASTGLDRSPTNEQFF
TRBV11-2,TRBJ2-1,CASSLSGSGGGEQFF
TRBV5-4,TRBJ2-7,CASSLQGNYEQYF
TRBV30,TRBJ1-1,CAWSVDPGDAFF
TRBV28,TRBJ2-1,CASSFYSTLSSYNEQFF
TRBV6-5,TRBJ2-7,CASTIGGFPSYEQYF
TRBV4-2,TRBJ2-2,CASSQDVGRGYANTGELFF
TRBV27,TRBJ2-7,CASSRREGFPYEQYF
TRBV2,TRBJ2-5,CASSTGTSGTREETQYF
TRBV18,TRBJ2-7,CASSTGTVGEQYF
TRBV7-2,TRBJ2-3,CASSPGLAGGSDTQYF
TRBV7-9,TRBJ1-4,CASSLWRGHDEKLFF
TRBV11-1,TRBJ2-2,CASTWELAGGAGELFF
TRBV28,TRBJ2-3,CASSFYQGGTDTQYF
TRBV2,TRBJ2-7,CASTRRELEEQYF
TRBV18,TRBJ1-1,CASSPRGQGVTTEAFF
TRBV7-2,TRBJ2-2,CASSLESTGELFF